This record concerns one T cell receptor (beta chain) sequence. The antigen is not known. This entry is derived from a study of metastatic and nonmetastatic thyroid tumors. Across the study: Across peripheral blood and tumor or nodule tissue samples taken from malignant and benign thyroid patients, the repertoires were compared with one another. Findings and caveats of the study: Reported TCR beta diversity, measured in blood and tumor, was significantly higher for malignant thyroid tumors than for benign nodules.

CDR1 MNHNS and CDR2 SASEGT come from the germline V gene. V dropped 11 bases and J dropped 1 base, with 9 bases sitting between them. The CDR3 is made up of 13 amino acids. Each patient came to thyroid surgery without any prior treatment (of any kind). Under the authors' procedure: A classifier of distant metastasis in papillary thyroid cancer was built from CDR3 differences (across clinicopathological groups). TCRdb used MiXCR to call clones anew from the PCR reads. TCRdb's processing, not the study's, gives the V and J calls here. The data hold about 16,000 clones, with 25% observed a single time. The V and J genes are TRBV6-1 and TRBJ1-6; a weak D match, TRBD1 (6 bases). The sequence derives from a female donor with papillary thyroid cancer or a benign thyroid nodule (not recorded which). Some clones in this sample may be carry-over from other donors' samples. Source material: adjacent normal tissue. The CDR3 here is CAEGGSYNSPLHF. CDR3 DNA: TGTGCCGAAGGGGGGTCCTATAATTCACCCCTCCACTTT.